The T cell receptor (beta chain) described here comes from a study of blood T cell repertoires in COVID-19. Clones were read by immunoSEQ multiplex PCR, and TCRdb kept only the in-frame ones, dropping some. The sample lists roughly 440,000 clones, more than 70% occurring once. V was pared by 4 bases and J by 15 bases, with 9 bases of the junction left unmatched. Per the germline V gene, CDR1 is SGHVS and CDR2 is FQNEAQ. This CDR3 comprises 13 residues. The sequence was obtained from a woman between 45 and 65 years old with COVID-19, enrolled during active disease. V and J are TRBV7-8 and TRBJ2-1; TRBD1 matches 10 bases. The sequenced sample consisted of peripheral blood. The CDR3, as DNA: TGTGCCAGCAGCTCGACAGGGGGCACGCGCGTGTTCTTC. Translated, it gives CASSSTGGTRVFF. Filled out from reference TRBV7-8 and TRBJ2-1, the complete variable domain reads GAGVSQSPRYKVAKRGQDVALRCDPISGHVSLFWYQQALGQGPEFLTYFQNEAQLDKSGLPSDRFFAERPEGSVSTLKIQRTQQEDSAVYLCASSSTGGTRVFFGPGTRLTVL.